These 30 T cell receptor beta chains were all obtained from the same sample, sequenced in a study of cytomegalovirus exposure and HLA in healthy donors. The PCR employed 60 Vbeta primers together with 13 Jbeta primers. Profiling relied on immunoSEQ multiplex PCR, and the TCRdb table lists in-frame clones only, not all of them. The table records about 160,000 clones, roughly 80% of them present only once. Sequencing was done on a sample of PBMCs. Every receptor here comes from a man aged 40-55 years in good health and CMV-seronegative.

The gene calls are TRBV4-1 and TRBJ1-1; perhaps TRBD1 as D (6 bases). The CDR3 spans 15 residues. The V gene lost 3 bases and the J gene lost 6 bases, with 17 bases spanning the gap. Germline V CDR1 and CDR2: MGHRA, YSYEKL. CDR3 bases: TGCGCCAGCAGCCAGGCAACCCACAGGGTCCCTGAAGCTTTCTTT. This translates into CASSQATHRVPEAFF.

This sequence joins TRBV30 and TRBJ2-1; 7 bases align to TRBD1. This CDR3 has 15 residues. CDR1 and CDR2 from the germline V gene are GTSNPN and SVGIG (reference sequence). V shed 1 base, J shed 5 bases, and the junction held 8 bases outside the gene matches. For the CDR3, the DNA is TGTGCCTGGAGTGCGGACAGGTTAAGGGACAATGAGCAGTTCTTC. It yields the protein CAWSADRLRDNEQFF.

The chain has TRBV5-6 and TRBJ2-5; 10 nucleotides align to TRBD2. The end of the DNA aligns better with TRBJ2-7, so the J call may be wrong. The germline CDR1 and CDR2 sequences are SGHDT and YYEEEE. The CDR3 has 14 amino acids. The CDR3 protein is CASNQRGGVYEQYF. The CDR3 nucleotides are TGTGCCAGCAACCAGCGGGGGGGCGTATACGAGCAGTACTTC.

The chain uses TRBV7-9 and TRBJ1-4; 7 bases agree with TRBD1. This CDR3 has 13 amino acids. Looked up from germline, CDR1 is SEHNR and CDR2 is FQNEAQ (reference sequence). Trimming cost V 5 bases and J 7 bases; bases outside gene matches: 4. The CDR3 protein is CASSAEGAEKLFF. The CDR3 DNA reads as TGTGCCAGCAGCGCCGAGGGGGCTGAAAAACTGTTTTTT.

This clone was observed once. CDR3 region: CASKTGGGVETQYF. The DNA of the CDR3 is TGTGCCAGCAAAACAGGGGGCGGCGTGGAGACCCAGTACTTC. The rearrangement joins TRBV2 to TRBJ2-5, with TRBD1 identical over 9 bases. The junction had 8 bases not matched to a gene; V was cut back by 7 bases and J by 5 bases. Germline V CDR1 and CDR2: SNHLY, FYNNEI. The CDR3 length is 14 residues.

This clone was seen a few times. The chain carries TRBV7-8 and TRBJ1-6, with TRBD1 matching 12 bases. The junction had 9 bases not matched to a gene; V was cut back by 6 bases and J by 0 bases. The germline V gene has CDR1 SGHVS and CDR2 FQNEAQ. This CDR3 is 19 amino acids long. The CDR3 protein is CASSSGTGGTSSYNSPLHF. The DNA for the CDR3 is TGTGCCAGCAGTTCCGGGACAGGGGGCACGAGCTCCTATAATTCACCCCTCCACTTT.

This chain connects TRBV25-1 to TRBJ1-2, with 7 bases aligning to TRBD1. In germline, CDR1 is MGHDK, CDR2 SYGVNS. J was trimmed by 4 bases and V by 1 base; bases with no gene match: 6. The CDR3 is 15 residues long. CDR3 nucleotide sequence: TGTGCCAGCAGTGAATGGAGGGGGCGCAGCTATGGCTACACCTTC. This codes for CASSEWRGRSYGYTF.

The CDR3 here is CASSFYPTGVGADTQYF. CDR3 nucleotide sequence: TGTGCCAGCAGCTTCTACCCAACAGGGGTCGGGGCAGATACGCAGTATTTT. The chain links TRBV7-8 to TRBJ2-3, with TRBD1 matching over 7 bases. V lost 3 bases to trimming and J lost 4 bases; unmatched junction nucleotides: 13. This CDR3 has 17 residues. Germline V lookup: CDR1 SGHVS, CDR2 FQNEAQ.

This chain joins TRBV6-5 and TRBJ2-3, with D perhaps matching TRBD2 (5 bases). Trimming removed 5 bases at V and 2 bases at J, with 11 bases between. CDR1 and CDR2 from the germline V gene are MNHEY and SVGAGI. The CDR3 has 14 amino acids. DNA of the CDR3: TGTGCCAGCAGTGAACGGGAACCCACAGATACGCAGTATTTT. Amino acids: CASSEREPTDTQYF.

This clone was seen only a few times. The chain carries TRBV10-1 and TRBJ1-5; D uncertain. Germline CDR1 is WNHNN and CDR2 is SYGVQD (reference sequence). CDR3 length: 12 residues. V dropped 7 bases and J dropped 8 bases, with 12 bases sitting between them. The CDR3 nucleotides are TGCGCCAGCAAACCGCGTTGTGAGCCCCAGCATTTT. Protein: CASKPRCEPQHF.

This clone was observed a handful of times. The V and J genes are TRBV5-1 and TRBJ1-4, with D unresolved. CDR1 and CDR2 from the germline V gene are SGHRS and YFSETQ. The CDR3 is made up of 15 amino acids. V was cut by 0 bases and J by 6 bases, with 12 bases left in between. CDR3 DNA sequence: TGCGCCAGCAGCTTGGAAGGGCCGGGAGATGAAAAACTGTTTTTT. It codes for CASSLEGPGDEKLFF.

About this clone itself: An end of the junction differs from the germline gene, which may be a read error. This sequence joins TRBV27 and TRBJ1-1; 10 bases agree with TRBD1. CDR3 length: 14 amino acids. CDR1 and CDR2 from the germline V gene are MNHEY and SMNVEV (reference sequence). The CDR3: CASSRTGGVGLFNF. CDR3 DNA sequence: TGTGCCAGCAGCAGGACAGGGGGAGTGGGACTCTTTAATTTT.

This clone has just a few counts. This chain joins TRBV4-1 and TRBJ1-2; no firm D call. Germline V gives CDR1 MGHRA, CDR2 YSYEKL. Trimming took 1 base from V and 4 from J, leaving 13 bases between them. This CDR3 has 15 residues. CDR3 sequence: CASSQGLTASYGYTF. The CDR3 DNA sequence: TGCGCCAGCAGCCAAGGACTAACAGCGTCCTATGGCTACACCTTC.

The chain joins TRBV11-3 to TRBJ2-1; D not resolved. Trimming took off 1 base at V and 0 bases at J, with 7 bases between the two ends. The CDR3 runs 15 residues. Germline V lookup: CDR1 SGHNT, CDR2 YENEEA. In DNA form, the CDR3 reads TGTGCCAGCAGCTTAGGCCGGAGCTCCTACAATGAGCAGTTCTTC. It specifies CASSLGRSSYNEQFF.

The count of this clone is one. Other DNA sequences in this specimen translate into the identical CDR3. This rearrangement joins TRBV7-3 to TRBJ2-2; D possibly corresponds to TRBD1 (5 bases). Deletions cut 5 bases from V and 0 bases from J, with 7 bases between. Germline values: CDR1 SGHTA, CDR2 FQGTGA. This CDR3 region has 14 residues. DNA of the CDR3: TGTGCCAGCAGCCTGACAGCGAACACCGGGGAGCTGTTTTTT. Translated, it gives CASSLTANTGELFF.

The chain is built from TRBV4-1 and TRBJ2-7, with D maybe TRBD2 (6 bases). This CDR3 contains 15 residues. The V and J ends lost 0 bases and 6 bases respectively, with 15 bases between them. The germline CDR1 and CDR2 sequences are MGHRA and YSYEKL. CDR3 loop: CASSQDLYGRGEQYF. The CDR3, as DNA: TGCGCCAGCAGCCAAGATCTCTACGGGCGGGGCGAGCAGTACTTC.

The V and J genes are TRBV15 and TRBJ1-1; 10 positions agree with TRBD1. This CDR3 is 13 amino acids long. The germline gives CDR1 LNHNV, CDR2 YYDKDF (reference sequence). Trimming took 5 bases from V and 6 from J; bases not matched to a gene: 3. The CDR3 is CATSLGTGAEAFF. In DNA, the CDR3 is TGTGCCACCAGCCTCGGGACAGGGGCTGAAGCTTTCTTT.

The J gene is TRBJ2-7, the V gene TRBV7-6, with D perhaps TRBD1 (6 bases). The CDR3 runs to 17 residues. Trimming took 2 bases from V and 3 from J, leaving 20 bases between them. Germline assignment: CDR1 SGHVS and CDR2 FNYEAQ. CDR3 sequence reads: CASSLRTEGVKVYEQYF. Written as DNA, the CDR3 is TGTGCCAGCAGCTTAAGAACCGAGGGGGTCAAGGTCTACGAGCAGTACTTC.

The V call is TRBV11-2, the J call TRBJ1-2; 7 nucleotides agree with TRBD1. Germline CDR1 is SGHAT and CDR2 is FQNNGV. With V trimmed by 3 bases and J by 2 bases, 6 bases remained unmatched. The CDR3 spans 15 residues. The CDR3 loop is CASSLEGAANYGYTF. DNA for the CDR3: TGTGCCAGCAGCTTGGAGGGGGCAGCCAACTATGGCTACACCTTC.

The V gene is TRBV30, the J gene TRBJ2-7, with 8 bases lining up with TRBD1. The V gene's germline CDR1 is GTSNPN and CDR2 SVGIG (reference sequence). J was trimmed by 4 bases and V by 4 bases; bases with no gene match: 9. The CDR3 consists of 14 residues. The CDR3, as DNA: TGTGCCTGGATGAGGACAGGGAATTTTTACGAGCAGTACTTC. It translates to CAWMRTGNFYEQYF.

The V and J genes are TRBV7-2 and TRBJ2-7; the D gene is possibly TRBD1 (6 bases). The CDR3 covers 14 residues. V lost 1 base, J lost 6 bases, and 13 bases lay in between. CDR1 and CDR2 from the germline V gene are SGHTA and FQGNSA. CDR3: CASSLGQARAEQYF. The DNA of the CDR3 is TGTGCCAGCAGCTTAGGACAGGCCCGGGCCGAGCAGTACTTC.

V and J are TRBV27 and TRBJ1-2; 9 nucleotides line up with TRBD1. The trim removed 5 bases at V and 7 bases at J, leaving 8 bases unmatched. The CDR3 sequence is 14 residues long. In germline, CDR1 is MNHEY, CDR2 SMNVEV (reference sequence). In DNA, the CDR3 is TGTGCCAGCAGTCCCACAGGGGGCGCCTGTGGCTACACCTTC. Translated, it gives CASSPTGGACGYTF.

This clone was found once. The chain combines TRBV6-5 with TRBJ2-3; D may be TRBD1 (6 bases). Trimming took 0 bases from V and 0 from J, leaving 10 bases between them. CDR3 length equals 16 residues. Germline V gene sequence: CDR1 MNHEY, CDR2 SVGAGI. CDR3 region: CASSYSPGQSTDTQYF. Here the CDR3 DNA reads TGTGCCAGCAGTTACTCTCCGGGACAAAGCACAGATACGCAGTATTTT.

The rearrangement links TRBV7-9 to TRBJ2-3, with 10 bases aligning to TRBD2. This CDR3 region has 15 residues. With 1 base clipped from V and 4 bases from J, the junction kept 2 bases outside the gene matches. In germline, CDR1 is SEHNR, CDR2 FQNEAQ (reference sequence). DNA for the CDR3: TGTGCCAGCAGCTTAGTAGCGGGAGGTCCAGATACGCAGTATTTT. Residues: CASSLVAGGPDTQYF.

Details on this clone: Other DNA variants within this sample encode the same CDR3. The chain links TRBV11-2 to TRBJ2-7, with 9 bases that match TRBD1. V shed 3 bases, J shed 6 bases, and the junction held 0 bases outside the gene matches. The CDR3 loop spans 12 amino acids. Germline V gives CDR1 SGHAT, CDR2 FQNNGV. Here the CDR3 DNA reads TGTGCCAGCAGCTTGACAGGGGGCGAGCAGTACTTC. Protein sequence: CASSLTGGEQYF.

The CDR3 sequence is CASKGVWNTGELFF. The CDR3 coding sequence is TGTGCCAGCAAAGGGGTATGGAACACCGGGGAGCTGTTTTTT. V is TRBV11-2 and J is TRBJ2-2, with D maybe TRBD1 (5 bases). The germline V gene encodes CDR1 SGHAT and CDR2 FQNNGV. V was shortened by 7 bases and J by 1 base, with 10 bases between the two germline ends. This CDR3 comprises 14 residues.

The gene calls are TRBV10-1 and TRBJ2-3; a weak D match, TRBD1 (5 bases). Deletions cut 5 bases from V and 0 bases from J, with 15 bases between. CDR1 WNHNN and CDR2 SYGVQD come from the germline V gene (reference sequence). The CDR3 runs to 16 residues. The chain's CDR3 is CASSTRQSPSTDTQYF. Written as DNA, the CDR3 is TGCGCCAGCAGTACACGACAGTCCCCTAGCACAGATACGCAGTATTTT.

The V call is TRBV18, the J call TRBJ1-4; the D is unclear. From germline, CDR1 is KGHSH and CDR2 LQKENI. The V gene lost 5 bases and the J gene lost 7 bases, with 14 bases spanning the gap. This CDR3 has 14 amino acids. CDR3 amino acids: CASSAGPDREKLFF. The CDR3 DNA reads TGTGCCAGCTCAGCGGGCCCGGATCGTGAAAAACTGTTTTTT.

V usage is TRBV13 and J usage is TRBJ2-7; D remains ambiguous. V shed 5 bases and J shed 0 bases, with 2 bases lying between them. This CDR3 region has 11 residues. Germline V gene sequence: CDR1 PRHDT, CDR2 FYEKMQ (reference sequence). The CDR3 DNA reads TGTGCCAGCAGCCTCTCCTACGAGCAGTACTTC. Its translation is CASSLSYEQYF. Using reference TRBV13 and TRBJ2-7 for the parts outside the CDR3, the full variable domain is AAGVIQSPRHLIKEKRETATLKCYPIPRHDTVYWYQQGPGQDPQFLISFYEKMQSDKGSIPDRFSAQQFSDYHSELNMSSLELGDSALYFCASSLSYEQYFGPGTRLTVT.

V is TRBV7-9 and J is TRBJ1-6; 8 bases match TRBD1. From germline, CDR1 is SEHNR and CDR2 FQNEAQ (reference sequence). CDR3 length equals 14 residues. Losses at the gene ends were 5 bases for V and 11 bases for J; bases not matched to a gene: 8. The CDR3, as DNA: TGTGCCAGCAGCCCAGGGGGCTCGAGGACACCCCTCCACTTT. It is translated as CASSPGGSRTPLHF.